The 7 T cell receptor beta chains below all came from one sample that was sequenced in a study of cytomegalovirus exposure and HLA in healthy donors. PCR employed 60 Vbeta and 13 Jbeta primers. Data came from immunoSEQ multiplex PCR; TCRdb stores just in-frame clones and leaves some out. This table has roughly 130,000 clones, roughly 70% appearing once. Sequences were obtained from PBMCs. These receptors came from a man aged 40-49 years in good health and CMV-seropositive.

The chain combines TRBV5-1 with TRBJ2-1; a possible D gene is TRBD2 (6 bases). Germline V gene lookup returns CDR1 SGHRS and CDR2 YFSETQ. V shed 0 bases and J shed 13 bases, with 17 bases lying between them. The CDR3 runs to 14 residues. CDR3 protein: CASSLEWGTPEQFF. CDR3 nucleotides: TGCGCCAGCAGCTTGGAGTGGGGGACTCCTGAACAGTTCTTC.

The rearrangement links TRBV27 to TRBJ2-2; TRBD2 agrees at 13 bases. The CDR3 totals 22 residues. V was pared by 5 bases and J by 7 bases, with 25 bases of the junction left unmatched. The V gene's germline CDR1 is MNHEY and CDR2 SMNVEV (reference sequence). The CDR3 sequence: CASSPLGTGGIRTSGSFGELFF. The CDR3 bases are TGTGCCAGCAGTCCGCTAGGGACAGGGGGTATCCGGACTAGCGGGAGTTTCGGGGAGCTGTTTTTT.

The rearrangement joins TRBV7-9 to TRBJ1-2; maybe TRBD1 (6 bases). The V gene's germline CDR1 is SEHNR and CDR2 FQNEAQ (reference sequence). There are 15 residues in the CDR3. V lost 1 base and J 0 bases, leaving 9 bases between the germline ends. CDR3 sequence reads: CASSLDRATNYGYTF. The DNA for the CDR3 is TGTGCCAGCAGCTTAGACAGGGCCACTAACTATGGCTACACCTTC.

The CDR3 DNA reads TGTGCCAGCAGAAATAGTAGGGACACCTCCTACGAGCAGTACTTC. It is translated as CASRNSRDTSYEQYF. The genes are TRBV7-9 and TRBJ2-7; D is perhaps TRBD1 (6 bases). The germline V and J ends were trimmed by 6 bases and 0 bases, with 15 bases remaining between them. The CDR3 is 15 residues long. The germline V gene encodes CDR1 SEHNR and CDR2 FQNEAQ (reference sequence).

The V gene is TRBV6-1, the J gene TRBJ1-2; 10 bases are a match to TRBD1. The CDR3 is 14 amino acids. Germline trimming cut 7 bases from V and 2 bases from J; bases unmatched to any gene: 4. In germline, CDR1 is MNHNS, CDR2 SASEGT. In DNA, the CDR3 is TGTGCCAGCATGAGGGACAGGGGCAACTATGGCTACACCTTC. As protein: CASMRDRGNYGYTF.

The V gene is TRBV27, the J gene TRBJ2-7; 7 nucleotides line up with TRBD2. In germline, CDR1 is MNHEY, CDR2 SMNVEV (reference sequence). The CDR3 covers 15 residues. The trim removed 4 bases at V and 4 bases at J, leaving 10 bases unmatched. As DNA, the CDR3 is TGTGCCAGCAGTTACGGGGGAGGGAGGCTTTACGAGCAGTACTTC. It yields the protein CASSYGGGRLYEQYF.

The rearrangement uses TRBV11-2 and TRBJ1-5, with 8 bases identical to TRBD1. Germline assignment: CDR1 SGHAT and CDR2 FQNNGV. CDR3 length: 14 residues. Unmatched junction bases numbered 4, after V lost 5 bases and J lost 4 bases. DNA for the CDR3: TGTGCCAGCAGCCCTACAGGGGGTAATCAGCCCCAGCATTTT. Translated, it gives CASSPTGGNQPQHF.